Listed below are T cell receptor beta chains from one sample, sequenced in a study of T cell changes during pregnancy in multiple sclerosis. The assay was immunoSEQ multiplex PCR, and TCRdb's table has in-frame clones only and misses some. The sample lists 40,000 to 60,000 clones; approximately 90% were seen once. Sequenced material: CD8+ T cells from peripheral blood mononuclear cells, taken after pregnancy. Source of these receptors: a female donor with multiple sclerosis, enrolled in a pregnancy study. The CDR3 runs from the conserved cysteine through the conserved F or W. Some rows mark clone size as missing; the rest say once, few, many or name a class of expanded clone.

TRBV7-5	TRBJ1-3	-	CARSFQGASGNTIYF
TRBV9	TRBJ1-5	-	CASSVAGGTNQPQHF
TRBV4-2	TRBJ2-5	-	CASSQERGAGPQETQYF
TRBV5-4	TRBJ1-6	-	CASSLEGGWTSDNSPLHF
TRBV10-3	TRBJ2-1	-	CAIQGIGESNTTTRPFVNEQFF
TRBV27	TRBJ2-2	-	CATGHRGGTGELFF
TRBV6-6	TRBJ2-7	-	CASRRTSGGHEDEQYF
TRBV10-1	TRBJ2-1	-	CASAPGRGGINNEQFF
TRBV7-9	TRBJ2-2	-	CASSLSDTGELFF
TRBV5-4	TRBJ1-3	-	CASSLDRGVPSSGNTIYF
TRBV19	TRBJ1-1	-	CASSIGPGQGMNTEAFF
TRBV5-4	TRBJ2-7	-	CASSPPVGLAGEQYF
TRBV27	TRBJ1-5	-	CASSTVAGSNQPQHF
TRBV7-6	TRBJ2-7	-	CASSLLAGAYEQYF
TRBV27	TRBJ1-3	-	CASRTGTAGNTIYF
TRBV19	TRBJ2-7	-	CATSVGGHYEQYF
TRBV5-1	TRBJ2-3	-	CASRGATDTQYF
TRBV9	TRBJ2-3	-	CASSETGSTDTQYF
TRBV30	TRBJ1-1	once	CAWSVEGTANTEAFF
TRBV5-4	TRBJ1-4	-	CASSFRGSLNEKLFF
TRBV7-2	TRBJ2-1	-	CASSLHGTGVYNEQFF
TRBV13	TRBJ1-4	-	CASSATGINEKLFF